A single sample is the source of the 3 T cell receptor beta chains below, sequenced in a study of blood T cell repertoires in COVID-19. Sequencing used immunoSEQ multiplex PCR; TCRdb keeps in-frame clones, though not all of them. Among 140,000 or so clones listed, about 80% were seen once. Input material: peripheral blood. These receptors were collected from a middle-aged man with acute or convalescent COVID-19.

The V gene is TRBV9, the J gene TRBJ1-2, with D possibly TRBD1 on 5 matching bases. From germline, CDR1 is SGDLS and CDR2 YYNGEE. CDR3 length equals 17 residues. V was pared by 0 bases and J by 6 bases, with 21 bases between. DNA of the CDR3: TGTGCCAGCAGCGTAGGATGGGGGGGACCGTCGAACGATGGCTACACCTTC. Its translation: CASSVGWGGPSNDGYTF.

V usage is TRBV3-1 (or the pseudogene TRBV3-2) and J usage is TRBJ1-2, with 7 positions matching TRBD1. CDR1 LGHDT and CDR2 YNNKEL come from the germline V gene (reference sequence). Trimming took 1 base from V and 2 from J; bases not matched to a gene: 16. CDR3 length: 19 amino acids. CDR3 loop: CASSQGAIIGDRRNYGYTF. In DNA form, the CDR3 reads TGTGCCAGCAGCCAAGGGGCCATTATCGGGGACAGACGAAACTATGGCTACACCTTC.

This clone was found once. This sequence joins TRBV2 and TRBJ2-5, with 7 nucleotides matching TRBD2. The J segment lost 0 bases and the V segment lost 6 bases, leaving 16 bases of the junction unmatched. CDR1 and CDR2 (germline): SNHLY, FYNNEI. This CDR3 has 18 residues. In DNA, the CDR3 is TGTGCCAGCAGAAAGGGCTGGGGCGAGCGGGGTTACCAAGAGACCCAGTACTTC. This encodes CASRKGWGERGYQETQYF.